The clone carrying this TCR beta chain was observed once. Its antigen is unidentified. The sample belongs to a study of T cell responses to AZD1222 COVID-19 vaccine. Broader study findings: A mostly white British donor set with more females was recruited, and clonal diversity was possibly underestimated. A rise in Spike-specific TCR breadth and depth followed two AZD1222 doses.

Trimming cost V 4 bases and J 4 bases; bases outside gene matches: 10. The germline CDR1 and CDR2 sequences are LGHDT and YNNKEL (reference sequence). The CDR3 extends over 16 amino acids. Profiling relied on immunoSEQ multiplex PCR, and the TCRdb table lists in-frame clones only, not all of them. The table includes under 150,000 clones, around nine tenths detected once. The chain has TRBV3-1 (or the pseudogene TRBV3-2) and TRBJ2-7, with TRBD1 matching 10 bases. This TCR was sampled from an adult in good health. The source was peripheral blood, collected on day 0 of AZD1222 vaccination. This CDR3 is CASSPTGGGKGYEQYF. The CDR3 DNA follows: TGTGCCAGCAGCCCGACAGGGGGCGGCAAGGGGTACGAGCAGTACTTC.